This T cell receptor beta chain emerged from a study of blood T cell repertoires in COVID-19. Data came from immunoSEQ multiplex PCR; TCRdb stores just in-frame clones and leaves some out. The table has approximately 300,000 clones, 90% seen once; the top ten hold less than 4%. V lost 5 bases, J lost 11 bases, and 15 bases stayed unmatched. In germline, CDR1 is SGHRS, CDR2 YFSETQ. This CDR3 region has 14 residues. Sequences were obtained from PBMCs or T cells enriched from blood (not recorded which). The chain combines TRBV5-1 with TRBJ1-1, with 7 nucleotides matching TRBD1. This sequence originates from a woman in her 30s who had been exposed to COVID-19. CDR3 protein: CASSSPDRAVRAFF. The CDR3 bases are TGCGCCAGCAGTAGCCCTGACAGGGCAGTCCGGGCTTTCTTT.